This T cell receptor beta chain was recorded in a study of blood T cell repertoires in COVID-19. Study-wide background: Donors in the United States, Italy and Spain gave samples during acute or convalescent COVID-19. Sources were T cells, B-cell-depleted T cells, or PBMCs; the material itself was cDNA or gDNA.

Authors' processing steps: How many nucleated cells were present was estimated from reference gene primer amplification. Clones were read by immunoSEQ multiplex PCR, and TCRdb kept only the in-frame ones, dropping some. V, J and clone size reflect that table, while D and trimming were determined from the DNA. This sample yields more than 55,000 clones, of which approximately 79% are seen a single time; roughly 3.2% belongs to the top ten. From germline, CDR1 is SGHAT and CDR2 FQNNGV. Trimming removed 4 bases from V and 7 bases from J, with 10 bases in between. This CDR3 region has 12 residues. The gene calls are TRBV11-2 and TRBJ1-1; D gene ambiguous. This sequence originates from a man aged 60-69 years with acute or convalescent COVID-19. The material sequenced was peripheral blood. The CDR3 protein is CASSSSNLEAFF. The CDR3 nucleotides are TGTGCCAGCAGCTCTTCTAACCTTGAAGCTTTCTTT.